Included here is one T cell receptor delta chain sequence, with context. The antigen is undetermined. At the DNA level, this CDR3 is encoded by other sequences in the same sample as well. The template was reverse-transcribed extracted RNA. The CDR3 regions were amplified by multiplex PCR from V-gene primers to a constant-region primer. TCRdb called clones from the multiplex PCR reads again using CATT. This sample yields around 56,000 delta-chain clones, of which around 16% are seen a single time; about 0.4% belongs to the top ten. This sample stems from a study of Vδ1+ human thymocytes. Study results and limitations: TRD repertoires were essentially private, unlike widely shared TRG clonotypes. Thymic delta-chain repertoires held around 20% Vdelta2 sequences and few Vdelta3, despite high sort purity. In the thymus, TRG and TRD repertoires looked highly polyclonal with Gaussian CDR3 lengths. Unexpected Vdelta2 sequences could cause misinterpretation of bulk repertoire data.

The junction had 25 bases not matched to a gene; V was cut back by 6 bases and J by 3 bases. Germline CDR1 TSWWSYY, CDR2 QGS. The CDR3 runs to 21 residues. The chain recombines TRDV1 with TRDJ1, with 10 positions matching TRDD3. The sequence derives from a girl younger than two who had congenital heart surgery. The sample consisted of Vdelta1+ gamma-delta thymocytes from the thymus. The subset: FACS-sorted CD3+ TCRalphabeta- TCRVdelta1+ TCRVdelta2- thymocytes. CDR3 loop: CALGACSPPYWGIGGADKLIF. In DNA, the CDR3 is TGTGCTCTTGGAGCCTGCTCCCCTCCTTACTGGGGGATTGGGGGGGCCGATAAACTCATCTTT.